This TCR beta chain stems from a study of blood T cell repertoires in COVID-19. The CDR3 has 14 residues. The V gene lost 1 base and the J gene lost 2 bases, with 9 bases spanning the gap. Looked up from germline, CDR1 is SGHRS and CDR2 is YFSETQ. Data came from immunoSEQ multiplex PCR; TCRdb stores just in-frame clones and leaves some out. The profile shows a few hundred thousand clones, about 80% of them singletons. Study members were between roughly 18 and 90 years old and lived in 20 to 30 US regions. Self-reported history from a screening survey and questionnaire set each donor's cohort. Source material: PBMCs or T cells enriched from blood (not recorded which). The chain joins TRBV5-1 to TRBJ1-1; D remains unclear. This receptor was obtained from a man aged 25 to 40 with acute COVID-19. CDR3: CASSLSGFNTEAFF. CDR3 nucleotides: TGCGCCAGCAGCTTGTCCGGTTTCAACACTGAAGCTTTCTTT.